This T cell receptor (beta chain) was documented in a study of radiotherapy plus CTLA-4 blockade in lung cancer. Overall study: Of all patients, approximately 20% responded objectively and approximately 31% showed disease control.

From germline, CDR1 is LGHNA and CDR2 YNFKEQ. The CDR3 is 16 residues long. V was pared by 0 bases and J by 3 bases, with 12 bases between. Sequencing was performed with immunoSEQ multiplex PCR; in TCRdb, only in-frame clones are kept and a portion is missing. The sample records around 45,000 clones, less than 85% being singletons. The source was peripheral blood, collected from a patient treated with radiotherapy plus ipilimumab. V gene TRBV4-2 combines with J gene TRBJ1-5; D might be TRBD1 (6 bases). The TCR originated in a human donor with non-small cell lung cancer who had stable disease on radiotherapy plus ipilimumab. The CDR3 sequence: CASSQEGGHPNQPQHF. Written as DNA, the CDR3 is TGTGCCAGCAGCCAAGAAGGGGGGCATCCCAATCAGCCCCAGCATTTT.